What follows is one T cell receptor beta chain and its context. This entry is derived from a study of OX40 agonist ivuxolimab in advanced cancers. Overall study: Of the participants, 35% to 50% had some prior anti-PD-1, anti-PD-L1 or anti-CTLA-4 therapy, which was allowed.

CDR1 is SNHLY, CDR2 FYNNEI, per germline. V lost 6 bases, J lost 7 bases, and 13 bases lay in between. The CDR3 loop spans 14 amino acids. Produced via immunoSEQ multiplex PCR; TCRdb's table is partial and in-frame only. The sample shows 71,000 or so clones, approximately 90% of them seen only once. This chain uses TRBV2 with TRBJ1-6; no firm D call. The sequences come from CD4+ or CD8+ T cells sorted from blood, collected in a trial of the OX40 agonist ivuxolimab. This clonotype was sampled from an adult with an advanced solid tumor such as melanoma, head and neck, liver or kidney cancer. CDR3 DNA: TGTGCCAGCAGCCTTTGGGCGGAGAATTCACCCCTCCACTTT. Amino acid sequence: CASSLWAENSPLHF.